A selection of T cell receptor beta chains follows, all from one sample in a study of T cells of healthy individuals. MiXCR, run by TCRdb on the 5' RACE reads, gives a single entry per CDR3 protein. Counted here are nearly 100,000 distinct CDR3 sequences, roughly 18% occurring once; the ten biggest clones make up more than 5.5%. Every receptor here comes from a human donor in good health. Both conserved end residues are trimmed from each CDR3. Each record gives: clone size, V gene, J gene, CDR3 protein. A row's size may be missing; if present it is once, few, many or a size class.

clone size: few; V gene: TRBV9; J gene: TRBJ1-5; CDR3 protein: ASSSEGFRNQPQH
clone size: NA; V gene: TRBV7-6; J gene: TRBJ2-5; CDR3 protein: ASSLSTSGRIQPETQY
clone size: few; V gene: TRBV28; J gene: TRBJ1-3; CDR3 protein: ASSTSGQGLGNTIY
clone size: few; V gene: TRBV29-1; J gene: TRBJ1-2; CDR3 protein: SARGADNYGYT
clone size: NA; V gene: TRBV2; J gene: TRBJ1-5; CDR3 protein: ASRQPQGYSNQPQH
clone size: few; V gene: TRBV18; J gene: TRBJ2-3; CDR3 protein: ASSPGSGSTLGTQY
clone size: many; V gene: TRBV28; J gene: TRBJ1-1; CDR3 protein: ASSPPQGLGTEAF
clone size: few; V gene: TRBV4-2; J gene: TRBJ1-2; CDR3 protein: ASSQDGARGRGYT
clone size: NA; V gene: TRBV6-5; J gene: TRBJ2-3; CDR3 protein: ASSPKGTDTQY
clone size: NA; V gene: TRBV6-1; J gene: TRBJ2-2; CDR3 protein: TSSPDRFWDTGELF
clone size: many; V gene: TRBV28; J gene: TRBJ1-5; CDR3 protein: ATTPRGGSNQPQH
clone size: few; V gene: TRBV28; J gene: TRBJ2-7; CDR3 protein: ASSSPGRRGSYEQY
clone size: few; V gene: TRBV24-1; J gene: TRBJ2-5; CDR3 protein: ATSDTRQGGVKTQY
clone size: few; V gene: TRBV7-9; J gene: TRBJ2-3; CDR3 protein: ASSQAAGDGDTQY
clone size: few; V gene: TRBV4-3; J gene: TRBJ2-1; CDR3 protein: ASSQVGRGEQF
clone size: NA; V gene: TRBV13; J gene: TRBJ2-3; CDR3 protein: ASSLGAARNTQY
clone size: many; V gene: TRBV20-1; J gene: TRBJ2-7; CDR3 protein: SAGGTASYEQY
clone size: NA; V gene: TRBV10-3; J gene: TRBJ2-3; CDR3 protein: AISEREPRTDTQY
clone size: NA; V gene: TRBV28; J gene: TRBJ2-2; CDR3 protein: ASSPPGNRELF
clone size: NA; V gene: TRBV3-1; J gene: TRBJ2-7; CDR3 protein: ASSRPGRVYEQY
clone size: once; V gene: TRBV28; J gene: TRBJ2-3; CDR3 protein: ASSLGHPATDTQY
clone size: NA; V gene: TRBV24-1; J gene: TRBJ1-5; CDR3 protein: ATSDFSGMGPQH
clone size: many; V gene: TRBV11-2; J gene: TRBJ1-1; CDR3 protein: ASSLSFTGTVNTEAF
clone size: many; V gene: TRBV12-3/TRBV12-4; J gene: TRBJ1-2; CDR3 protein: ASSRPGQLNYGYT
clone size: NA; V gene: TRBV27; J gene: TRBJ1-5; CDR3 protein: ASSPRVGGIFLKPQH
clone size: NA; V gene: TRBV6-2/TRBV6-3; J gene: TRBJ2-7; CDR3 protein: ASSSTGHLYEQY
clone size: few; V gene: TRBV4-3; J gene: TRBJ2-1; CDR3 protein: ASSQDPGQGAGEQF
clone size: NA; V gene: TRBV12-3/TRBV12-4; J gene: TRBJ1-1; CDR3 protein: ASTDSLYTEAF
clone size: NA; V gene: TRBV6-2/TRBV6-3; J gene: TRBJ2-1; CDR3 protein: ASTQEGYRYNEQF
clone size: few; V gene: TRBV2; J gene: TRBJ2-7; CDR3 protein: ASSEARGRVYEQY
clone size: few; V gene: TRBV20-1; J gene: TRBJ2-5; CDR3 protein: SAREQGGETQY
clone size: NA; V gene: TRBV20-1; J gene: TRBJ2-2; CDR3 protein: SAKLANTGELF
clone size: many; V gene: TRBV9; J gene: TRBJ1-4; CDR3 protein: ASSVGTNEKLF
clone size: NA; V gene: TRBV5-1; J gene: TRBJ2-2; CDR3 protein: ASSEYGGDTGELF
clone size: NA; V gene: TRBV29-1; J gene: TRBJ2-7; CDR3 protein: SVDSNYEQY
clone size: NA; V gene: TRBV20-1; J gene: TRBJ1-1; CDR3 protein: SAERGEGWNTEAF
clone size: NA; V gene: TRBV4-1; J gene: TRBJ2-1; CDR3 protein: ASSQLGLAGGNSYNEQF
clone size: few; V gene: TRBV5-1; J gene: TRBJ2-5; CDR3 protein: ASSQIAGAEETQY